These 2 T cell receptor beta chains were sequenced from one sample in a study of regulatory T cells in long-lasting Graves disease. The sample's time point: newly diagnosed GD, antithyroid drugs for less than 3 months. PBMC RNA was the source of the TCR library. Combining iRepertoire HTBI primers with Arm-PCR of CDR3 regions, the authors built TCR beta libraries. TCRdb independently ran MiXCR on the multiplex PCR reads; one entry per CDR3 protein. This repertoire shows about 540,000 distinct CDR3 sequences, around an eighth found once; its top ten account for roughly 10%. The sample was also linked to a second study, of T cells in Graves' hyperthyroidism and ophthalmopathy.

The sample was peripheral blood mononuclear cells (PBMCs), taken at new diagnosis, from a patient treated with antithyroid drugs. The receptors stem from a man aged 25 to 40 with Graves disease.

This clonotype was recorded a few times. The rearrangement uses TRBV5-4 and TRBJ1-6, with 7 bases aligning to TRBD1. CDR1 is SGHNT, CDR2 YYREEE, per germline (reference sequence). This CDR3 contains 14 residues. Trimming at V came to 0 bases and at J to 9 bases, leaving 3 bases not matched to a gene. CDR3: CASSLDAGGSPLHF. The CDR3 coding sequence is TGTGCCAGCAGCTTGGACGCAGGGGGTTCACCCCTCCACTTT.

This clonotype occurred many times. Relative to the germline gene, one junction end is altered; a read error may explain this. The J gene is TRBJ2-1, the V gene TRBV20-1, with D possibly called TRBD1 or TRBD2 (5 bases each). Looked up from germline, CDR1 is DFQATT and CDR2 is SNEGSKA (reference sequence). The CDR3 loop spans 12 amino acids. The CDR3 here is CSARQFQGEGNF. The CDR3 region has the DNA TGCAGTGCTAGACAGTTTCAGGGAGAAGGGAACTTC.